This T cell receptor beta chain is from a study of identical twins. Overall study results and limits: Out-of-frame alpha sequences shared between twins exhibited an excess of low generation probability. Insertions ran lower in abundant cord blood beta clonotypes, though not in memory repertoires. Weaker excess sharing between twins was seen in beta out-of-frame sequences.

In its sample, this clonotype was seen many times. Its antigen remains unidentified. TCRdb reprocessed the 5' RACE reads via MiXCR and lists one record per CDR3 protein. This table has roughly 710,000 distinct CDR3 sequences, around 6% appearing once. Healthy Caucasians alone served as donors. Germline assignment: CDR1 PRHDT and CDR2 FYEKMQ (reference sequence). The CDR3 covers 13 residues. V lost 0 bases to trimming and J lost 3 bases, with 5 bases between them. Sequencing was performed on naive T cells sorted from blood. This receptor was taken from a man aged 18 to 35 in good health. The rearrangement uses TRBV13 and TRBJ1-1; D might be TRBD1 (5 bases). The CDR3 nucleotides read TGTGCCAGCAGCTTAGGGGGGCACACTGAAGCTTTCTTT. This sequence encodes CASSLGGHTEAFF.